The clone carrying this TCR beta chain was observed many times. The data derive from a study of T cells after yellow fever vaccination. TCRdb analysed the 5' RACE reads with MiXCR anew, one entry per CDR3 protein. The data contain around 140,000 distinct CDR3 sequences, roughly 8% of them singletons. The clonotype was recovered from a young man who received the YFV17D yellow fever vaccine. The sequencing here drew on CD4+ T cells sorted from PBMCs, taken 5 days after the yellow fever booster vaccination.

CDR3 nucleotide sequence: TGTGCCAGCAGCTGGGGAGCGGGGGTAGATACGCAGTATTTT. Its protein product is CASSWGAGVDTQYF. This rearrangement joins TRBV7-2 to TRBJ2-3; 8 bases are shared with TRBD2. Looked up from germline, CDR1 is SGHTA and CDR2 is FQGNSA. The CDR3 is 14 residues long. Unmatched junction bases numbered 5, after V lost 4 bases and J lost 5 bases.